Sequencing of this T cell receptor (beta chain) was carried out in a study of T-cell memory formation after mild COVID-19. Study background: Clusters of TCRs were largely donor specific.

There are a few counts of this clonotype. As yet, its antigen is unknown. At one end, the junction sequence differs from germline, possibly due to a read error. Study observations and caveats: Clones that contracted clustered mainly in CM and EM if CD4+ and in EMRA if CD8+.

Germline CDR1 reads SGHRS; CDR2 reads YFSETQ. The CDR3 sequence is 14 residues long. TCRdb passed the 5' RACE reads through MiXCR, listing each CDR3 protein once. The sample has 75,000 to 95,000 distinct CDR3 sequences, approximately 15% seen once. This chain joins TRBV5-1 and TRBJ1-5, with unresolved D. The receptor comes from a man younger than 30 who had mild COVID-19 (a few samples of this study predate the infection). Cell type and time point are not known. The sample consisted of PBMCs or a T cell subset sorted from them (not recorded which). The CDR3 loop is CASRLEGLNQPQHF. The CDR3 nucleotides read TGCGCCAGCCGCTTAGAGGGCCTTAATCAGCCCCAGCATTTT.